This TCR beta chain was captured in a study of blood T cell repertoires in COVID-19. About the research overall: Spain, Italy and the United States supplied samples that represented acute and convalescent COVID-19. PBMCs, B-cell-depleted T cells, or T cells were the source of the cDNA or gDNA that made up the material.

Original processing notes: From reference gene primer amplification, estimates of nucleated cell counts were derived. Measured with immunoSEQ multiplex PCR; TCRdb has only the in-frame clones, and not every one. V and J calls and clone size come straight from that table; D and trimming were deduced from the DNA. The repertoire consists of 60,000 to 90,000 clones, with around two thirds occurring once and the leading ten covering 2% to 3%. What was sequenced was peripheral blood. This clonotype was sampled from a human donor with acute or convalescent COVID-19. The donor label of this sample is uncertain.

CDR3 sequence (DNA): TGTGCCGCATGGGACGGGACTGCTATTAGCTACACCTTC. This translates into CAAWDGTAISYTF. V and J are TRBV28 and TRBJ1-2; D perhaps matches TRBD1 (5 bases). CDR3 length: 13 residues. V was cut by 11 bases and J by 9 bases, with 22 bases left in between. The germline V gene has CDR1 MDHEN and CDR2 SYDVKM.